The next 32 T cell receptor beta chains were all read from a single sample in a study of persistence of HIV-infected CD4 T cells. Stimulation used 7.5 to 10 ug/mL lysate from CMV-infected fibroblasts. Sorting of responding CD4+ T cells relied on upregulated CD40 ligand together with CD69. The immunoSEQ assay was version 4, run in survey mode. Generated by immunoSEQ multiplex PCR, the TCRdb table keeps only in-frame clones and is missing some. The sample includes just under 20,000 clones, approximately 78% of them seen just once. These receptors have no identified antigens. Source: CD4+ T cells sorted from PBMCs after 18-hour stimulation, taken from a patient who received antiretroviral therapy. All receptors come from an adult man with HIV who was CMV-seropositive.

This chain links TRBV3-1 (or the pseudogene TRBV3-2) with TRBJ2-7; 7 bases fit TRBD2. Germline V gene data show CDR1 as LGHDT and CDR2 as YNNKEL (reference sequence). V trimming: 4 bases; J trimming: 3 bases; junction bases outside the gene matches: 0. The CDR3 covers 12 residues. The DNA for the CDR3 is TGTGCCAGCAGCCCGGGGGGCTACGAGCAGTACTTC. This translates into CASSPGGYEQYF.

V usage is TRBV27 and J usage is TRBJ2-3; 13 positions match TRBD2. The V gene end was trimmed by 5 bases and the J gene end by 1 base; junction bases not matched to a gene: 6. The CDR3 spans 17 residues. Germline lookup yields CDR1 MNHEY and CDR2 SMNVEV (reference sequence). As DNA, the CDR3 is TGTGCCAGCAGTCTAGGACTAGCGGGGGTTGGCACAGATACGCAGTATTTT. Translated, it gives CASSLGLAGVGTDTQYF.

V usage is TRBV19 and J usage is TRBJ2-1, with 10 bases aligning to TRBD2. The germline CDR1 and CDR2 sequences are LNHDA and SQIVND (reference sequence). The CDR3 spans 15 residues. V lost 3 bases and J lost 5; bases outside the gene matches: 4. CDR3 protein: CASSIRAGGDNEQFF. CDR3 bases: TGTGCCAGTAGTATCAGAGCGGGGGGGGACAATGAGCAGTTCTTC. The complete variable domain, with remaining parts taken from reference TRBV19 and TRBJ2-1, reads DGGITQSPKYLFRKEGQNVTLSCEQNLNHDAMYWYRQDPGQGLRLIYYSQIVNDFQKGDIAEGYSVSREKKESFPLTVTSAQKNPTAFYLCASSIRAGGDNEQFFGPGTRLTVL.

The CDR3 loop reads CASSLEGIYQPQHF. The CDR3 region has the DNA TGTGCCAGCAGCTTGGAGGGTATATATCAGCCCCAGCATTTT. The gene calls are TRBV7-8 and TRBJ1-5; D is undetermined. This CDR3 has 14 amino acids. V dropped 3 bases and J dropped 5 bases, with 11 bases sitting between them. CDR1 is SGHVS and CDR2 is FQNEAQ in the germline V gene. Variable domain in full (rest from reference TRBV7-8 and TRBJ1-5): GAGVSQSPRYKVAKRGQDVALRCDPISGHVSLFWYQQALGQGPEFLTYFQNEAQLDKSGLPSDRFFAERPEGSVSTLKIQRTQQEDSAVYLCASSLEGIYQPQHFGDGTRLSIL.

The table lists this clone with a few counts. The V call is TRBV6-1, the J call TRBJ1-4, with unresolved D. Germline lookup yields CDR1 MNHNS and CDR2 SASEGT. The CDR3 length is 15 residues. Trimming took off 5 bases at V and 10 bases at J, with 20 bases between the two ends. The DNA for the CDR3 is TGTGCCAGCAGTTCCCCCCATGACTCTTCCCTAAAACTGTTTTTT. This codes for CASSSPHDSSLKLFF.

CDR3 loop: CAWRAGTANTEAFF. The CDR3 nucleotides are TGTGCCTGGAGGGCTGGGACAGCCAACACTGAAGCTTTCTTT. J is TRBJ1-1 and V is TRBV30, with 7 bases identical to TRBD1. V shed 3 bases and J 2 bases; nucleotides not matched to a gene: 6. CDR3 length: 14 amino acids. Germline CDR1 GTSNPN, CDR2 SVGIG (reference sequence).

The chain carries TRBV3-1 (or the pseudogene TRBV3-2) and TRBJ2-1, with D perhaps matching TRBD1 (5 bases). The CDR3 has 15 amino acids. The V gene lost 5 bases and the J gene lost 0 bases, with 11 bases spanning the gap. Germline V lookup: CDR1 LGHDT, CDR2 YNNKEL (reference sequence). In DNA form, the CDR3 reads TGTGCCAGCAGCGCCGGACAAGGCTCCTACAATGAGCAGTTCTTC. It is translated as CASSAGQGSYNEQFF.

The DNA of the CDR3 is TGTGCCAGTAGTACCTCACGAGGGGCCGGTACTAATGAAAAACTGTTTTTT. The encoded protein is CASSTSRGAGTNEKLFF. This rearrangement joins TRBV19 to TRBJ1-4, with TRBD1 as a possible D gene (5 bases). This CDR3 is 17 amino acids long. CDR1 and CDR2 (germline): LNHDA, SQIVND (reference sequence). V was clipped by 4 bases and J by 2 bases, with 17 bases between them.

A remark on this clone: The identical CDR3 is also encoded by other nucleotide sequences in the sample. The rearrangement uses TRBV9 and TRBJ1-4; D remains ambiguous. This CDR3 is built from 14 residues. Germline V gene data show CDR1 as SGDLS and CDR2 as YYNGEE. V dropped 5 bases and J dropped 2 bases, with 10 bases sitting between them. The CDR3 DNA reads as TGTGCCAGCAGTGCGGGTTCGACTAATGAAAAACTGTTTTTT. The encoded protein is CASSAGSTNEKLFF. The variable domain in full, completed from reference TRBV9 and TRBJ1-4, reads DSGVTQTPKHLITATGQRVTLRCSPRSGDLSVYWYQQSLDQGLQFLIQYYNGEERAKGNILERFSAQQFPDLHSELNLSSLELGDSALYFCASSAGSTNEKLFFGSGTQLSVL.

This clone was counted once. The rearrangement uses TRBV2 and TRBJ2-1; the D gene could be TRBD1 or TRBD2 (5 bases each). The V gene's germline CDR1 is SNHLY and CDR2 FYNNEI. This CDR3 contains 15 residues. The V and J ends lost 3 bases and 2 bases respectively, with 11 bases between them. In DNA form, the CDR3 reads TGTGCCAGCAGTGAGGGGGACGGTACCTACAATGAGCAGTTCTTC. This codes for CASSEGDGTYNEQFF. The full variable domain, its missing parts supplied by reference TRBV2 and TRBJ2-1, is EPEVTQTPSHQVTQMGQEVILRCVPISNHLYFYWYRQILGQKVEFLVSFYNNEISEKSEIFDDQFSVERPDGSNFTLKIRSTKLEDSAMYFCASSEGDGTYNEQFFGPGTRLTVL.

In its sample, this clone ranks as medium-sized (0.01 to 0.1%). This specimen includes other DNA sequences encoding the same CDR3. The rearrangement joins TRBV12-3 or TRBV12-4 to TRBJ1-1; TRBD1 aligns across 7 bases. Trimming removed 9 bases from V and 1 base from J; junction bases left unmatched: 5. The length of the CDR3 is 13 residues. The chain's CDR3 is CASRDRENTEAFF. In DNA, the CDR3 is TGTGCCAGTCGGGACAGAGAGAACACTGAAGCTTTCTTT.

The gene calls are TRBV24-1 and TRBJ2-7, with D perhaps matching TRBD2 (7 bases). The germline CDR1 and CDR2 sequences are KGHDR and SFDVKD. The CDR3 has 15 amino acids. Trimming took off 4 bases at V and 2 bases at J, with 14 bases between the two ends. The chain's CDR3 is CATSEGGARAYEQYF. In DNA, the CDR3 is TGTGCCACCAGTGAGGGGGGGGCGCGAGCCTACGAGCAGTACTTC.

The CDR3 region has the DNA TGTGCCAGCAGCTCGGGGCGCACGGACTCTGGGGCCAACGTCCTGACTTTC. This codes for CASSSGRTDSGANVLTF. The V call is TRBV7-9, the J call TRBJ2-6; the D call may be TRBD1 or TRBD2 (5 bases each). CDR1 is SEHNR, CDR2 FQNEAQ, per germline (reference sequence). The CDR3 loop spans 17 amino acids. The ends were cut back, 4 bases at V and 0 bases at J, with 13 bases in the middle.

A few counts support this clone. This chain uses TRBV28 with TRBJ1-5, with a possible D match to TRBD1 (5 bases). Germline values: CDR1 MDHEN, CDR2 SYDVKM. V lost 3 bases and J 3 bases, leaving 15 bases between the germline ends. CDR3 length: 16 amino acids. The CDR3 is CASSFLAGVDNQPQHF. As DNA, the CDR3 is TGTGCCAGCAGTTTTTTAGCGGGGGTCGACAATCAGCCCCAGCATTTT.

The J gene is TRBJ2-7, the V gene TRBV12-3 or TRBV12-4, with 7 bases lining up with TRBD2. V lost 6 bases, J lost 5 bases, and 7 bases stayed unmatched. This CDR3 has 13 amino acids. The CDR3 loop is CASRPGGGHEQYF. The CDR3 bases are TGTGCCAGCAGACCGGGGGGAGGCCACGAGCAGTACTTC.

The V gene is TRBV18, the J gene TRBJ1-1; 9 bases line up with TRBD1. This CDR3 has 16 amino acids. The germline gives CDR1 KGHSH, CDR2 LQKENI. The J segment lost 0 bases and the V segment lost 2 bases, leaving 4 bases of the junction unmatched. As DNA, the CDR3 is TGTGCCAGCTCACCAGGGACAGGGAATATGAACACTGAAGCTTTCTTT. This sequence encodes CASSPGTGNMNTEAFF.

A note on this clone: Other DNA sequences from this sample encode an identical CDR3 as well. The chain has TRBV3-1 (or the pseudogene TRBV3-2) and TRBJ1-3; D gene unclear. V was trimmed by 6 bases and J by 7 bases, leaving 10 bases between them. The V gene's germline CDR1 is LGHDT and CDR2 YNNKEL (reference sequence). The CDR3 loop spans 12 amino acids. CDR3 DNA: TGTGCCAGCAGTTCGCGTGGTAACACCATATATTTT. Protein: CASSSRGNTIYF.

Only a few counts were recorded for this clone. The chain's CDR3 is CASSSLLTGGNYEQYF. The DNA of the CDR3 is TGTGCCAGCAGTTCACTCCTGACAGGGGGAAACTACGAGCAGTACTTC. The chain combines TRBV27 with TRBJ2-7; TRBD1 agrees at 9 bases. This CDR3 has 16 amino acids. With 4 bases clipped from V and 3 bases from J, the junction kept 10 bases outside the gene matches. Germline CDR1 reads MNHEY; CDR2 reads SMNVEV (reference sequence).

The chain carries TRBV5-4 and TRBJ1-2; D is perhaps TRBD1 (5 bases). The germline V and J ends were trimmed by 3 bases and 7 bases, with 16 bases remaining between them. This CDR3 has 14 amino acids. The V gene's germline CDR1 is SGHNT and CDR2 YYREEE (reference sequence). The CDR3 sequence is CASSYGTEIRGYTF. CDR3 bases: TGTGCCAGCAGCTACGGGACGGAGATTCGTGGCTACACCTTC. The complete variable domain, with remaining parts taken from reference TRBV5-4 and TRBJ1-2, reads ETGVTQSPTHLIKTRGQQVTLRCSSQSGHNTVSWYQQALGQGPQFIFQYYREEENGRGNFPPRFSGLQFPNYSSELNVNALELDDSALYLCASSYGTEIRGYTFGSGTRLTVV.

The chain couples TRBV18 to TRBJ1-5; TRBD1 matches 9 bases. V was clipped by 1 base and J by 6 bases; unmatched bases: 7. In germline, CDR1 is KGHSH, CDR2 LQKENI. The CDR3 totals 16 residues. CDR3 amino acids: CASSPRKQGAAQPQHF. CDR3 nucleotide sequence: TGTGCCAGCTCACCACGTAAACAGGGGGCGGCTCAGCCCCAGCATTTT.

The chain employs TRBV5-1 and TRBJ1-3; D perhaps matches TRBD1 (5 bases). This CDR3 spans 16 amino acids. V was clipped by 4 bases and J by 0 bases, with 14 bases between them. Germline loops: CDR1 SGHRS, CDR2 YFSETQ. CDR3 sequence reads: CASSLTTDLSGNTIYF. The CDR3 nucleotides read TGCGCCAGCAGCCTGACGACAGACCTCTCTGGAAACACCATATATTTT.

The sample holds a few counts of this clone. V and J are TRBV19 and TRBJ1-5; D uncertain. Germline values: CDR1 LNHDA, CDR2 SQIVND (reference sequence). The V end was cut by 7 bases, the J end by 0 bases, with 4 bases between. The CDR3 contains 12 residues. The CDR3 region is CASKDSNQPQHF. CDR3 sequence (DNA): TGTGCCAGTAAGGATAGCAATCAGCCCCAGCATTTT.

Comments on this clone: The sample holds other DNA sequences that translate to the same CDR3. This chain connects TRBV2 to TRBJ2-2; D not resolved. The ends were cut back, 4 bases at V and 2 bases at J, with 8 bases in the middle. This CDR3 has 14 amino acids. Germline CDR1 reads SNHLY; CDR2 reads FYNNEI. The CDR3 DNA follows: TGTGCCAGCAGTGGCACAATCAACACCGGGGAGCTGTTTTTT. Protein product: CASSGTINTGELFF.

The chain links TRBV15 to TRBJ2-3; 9 positions match TRBD2. Germline trimming cut 1 base from V and 4 bases from J; bases unmatched to any gene: 9. The germline V gene encodes CDR1 LNHNV and CDR2 YYDKDF (reference sequence). This CDR3 has 17 amino acids. CDR3 in amino acids: CATSRVRGGAAADTQYF. CDR3 coding DNA: TGTGCCACCAGCAGAGTTCGCGGGGGGGCCGCGGCAGATACGCAGTATTTT.

V usage is TRBV28 and J usage is TRBJ1-3; TRBD1 aligns across 8 bases. With 2 bases clipped from V and 2 bases from J, the junction kept 11 bases outside the gene matches. Germline V lookup: CDR1 MDHEN, CDR2 SYDVKM. The CDR3 covers 18 residues. This CDR3 reads CASSLRQGALGPGNTIYF. CDR3 DNA: TGTGCCAGCAGTTTAAGGCAGGGGGCGCTCGGCCCTGGAAACACCATATATTTT.

This sequence joins TRBV3-1 (or the pseudogene TRBV3-2) and TRBJ1-1; D unresolved. Per germline, CDR1 LGHDT and CDR2 YNNKEL (reference sequence). The CDR3 runs to 11 residues. Trimming removed 5 bases from V and 8 bases from J, with 9 bases in between. CDR3 amino acids: CASSLDGEAFF. CDR3 sequence (DNA): TGTGCCAGCAGCTTAGACGGGGAAGCTTTCTTT.

This chain links TRBV14 with TRBJ2-6; the match to TRBD2 covers 9 bases. The CDR3 totals 17 residues. Germline values: CDR1 SGHDN, CDR2 FVKESK. V lost 4 bases to trimming and J lost 4 bases; unmatched junction nucleotides: 8. The chain's CDR3 is CASSPGLAIVGANVLTF. CDR3 DNA: TGTGCCAGCAGCCCGGGACTAGCCATTGTCGGGGCCAACGTCCTGACTTTC.

About this clone: An end of the junction differs from the germline gene, which may be a read error. This chain connects TRBV3-1 (or the pseudogene TRBV3-2) to TRBJ1-1, with D possibly being TRBD1 (5 bases). The CDR3 consists of 14 residues. Looked up from germline, CDR1 is LGHDT and CDR2 is YNNKEL (reference sequence). This CDR3 reads CASTQSEGKTEAFF. In DNA, the CDR3 is TGTGCCAGCACCCAATCCGAGGGGAAGACTGAAGCTTTCTTT.

The rearrangement uses TRBV3-1 (or the pseudogene TRBV3-2) and TRBJ2-7; 8 bases fit TRBD2. The CDR3 is 14 residues long. Germline CDR1 is LGHDT and CDR2 is YNNKEL (reference sequence). Trimming took 8 bases from V and 2 from J; bases not matched to a gene: 8. The CDR3 sequence: CASSSQRGPYEQYF. In DNA form, the CDR3 reads TGTGCCAGCTCCTCACAGCGGGGGCCCTACGAGCAGTACTTC.

This clone was seen just once. The chain couples TRBV5-4 to TRBJ1-1; possible D gene TRBD1, 6 bases. The CDR3 has 18 residues. Germline CDR1 reads SGHNT; CDR2 reads YYREEE (reference sequence). V lost 1 base, J lost 2 bases, and 21 bases lay in between. The CDR3 coding sequence is TGTGCCAGCAGCTTGTCTAGGGGGGCCGCATCCGCCAACACTGAAGCTTTCTTT. Amino acids: CASSLSRGAASANTEAFF.

The CDR3 sequence: CASSLWPLPGEQYF. The CDR3 DNA follows: TGTGCCAGCAGCTTATGGCCTCTCCCGGGCGAGCAGTACTTC. The gene calls are TRBV7-6 and TRBJ2-7; no clear D gene. Germline V gives CDR1 SGHVS, CDR2 FNYEAQ. With 2 bases removed from V and 6 bases from J, the gap between germline ends came to 14 bases. The CDR3 covers 14 residues.

This chain joins TRBV3-1 (or the pseudogene TRBV3-2) and TRBJ2-7; D uncertain. Germline V CDR1 and CDR2: LGHDT, YNNKEL (reference sequence). V was pared by 4 bases and J by 6 bases, with 10 bases between. This CDR3 has 12 residues. The CDR3 sequence is CASSPGHGEQYF. The DNA for the CDR3 is TGTGCCAGCAGCCCCGGGCACGGCGAGCAGTACTTC.